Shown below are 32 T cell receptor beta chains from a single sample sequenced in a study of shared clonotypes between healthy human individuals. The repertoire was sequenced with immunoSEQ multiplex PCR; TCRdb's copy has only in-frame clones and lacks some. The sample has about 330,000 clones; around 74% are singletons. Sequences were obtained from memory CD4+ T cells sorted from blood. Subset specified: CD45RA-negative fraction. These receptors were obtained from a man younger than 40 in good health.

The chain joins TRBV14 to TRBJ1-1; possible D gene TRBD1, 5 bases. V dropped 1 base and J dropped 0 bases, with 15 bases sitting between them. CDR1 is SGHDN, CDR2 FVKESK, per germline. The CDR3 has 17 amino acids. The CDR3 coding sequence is TGTGCCAGCAGCCAAGGTAAGGGCTGGGACTTGAACACTGAAGCTTTCTTT. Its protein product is CASSQGKGWDLNTEAFF.

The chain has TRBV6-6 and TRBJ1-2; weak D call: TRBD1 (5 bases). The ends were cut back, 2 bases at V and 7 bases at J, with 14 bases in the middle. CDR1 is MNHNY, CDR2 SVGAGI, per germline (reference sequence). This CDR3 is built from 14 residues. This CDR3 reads CASSYKQGASGYTF. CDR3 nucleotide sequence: TGTGCCAGCAGTTACAAGCAGGGTGCCTCTGGCTACACCTTC.

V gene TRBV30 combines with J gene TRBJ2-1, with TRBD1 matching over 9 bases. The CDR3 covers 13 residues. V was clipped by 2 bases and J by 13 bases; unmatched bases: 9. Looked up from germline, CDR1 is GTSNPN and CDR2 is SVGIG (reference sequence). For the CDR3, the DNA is TGTGCCTGGAGTAAGGGACCGGGACAGGGTCAGTTCTTC. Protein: CAWSKGPGQGQFF.

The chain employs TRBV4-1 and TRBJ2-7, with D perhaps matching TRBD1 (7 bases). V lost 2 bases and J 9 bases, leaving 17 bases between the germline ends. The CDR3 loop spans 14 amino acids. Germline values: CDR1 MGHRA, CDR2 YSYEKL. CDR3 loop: CASSQPTQGGGQYF. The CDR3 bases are TGCGCCAGCAGCCAACCTACCCAGGGGGGCGGGCAGTACTTC.

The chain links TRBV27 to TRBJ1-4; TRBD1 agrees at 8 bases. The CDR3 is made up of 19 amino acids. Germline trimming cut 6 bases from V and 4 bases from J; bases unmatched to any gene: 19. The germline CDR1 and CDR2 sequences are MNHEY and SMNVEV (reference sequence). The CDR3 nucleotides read TGTGCCAGCAGCGGGGACAGGTTCGCCTCCAACAGGGTTAATGAAAAACTGTTTTTT. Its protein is CASSGDRFASNRVNEKLFF.

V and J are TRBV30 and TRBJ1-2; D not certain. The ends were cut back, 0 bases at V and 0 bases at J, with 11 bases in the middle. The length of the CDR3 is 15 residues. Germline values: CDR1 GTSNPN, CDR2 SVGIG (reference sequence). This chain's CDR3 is CAWSVPKTANYGYTF. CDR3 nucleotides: TGTGCCTGGAGTGTACCCAAAACAGCTAACTATGGCTACACCTTC.

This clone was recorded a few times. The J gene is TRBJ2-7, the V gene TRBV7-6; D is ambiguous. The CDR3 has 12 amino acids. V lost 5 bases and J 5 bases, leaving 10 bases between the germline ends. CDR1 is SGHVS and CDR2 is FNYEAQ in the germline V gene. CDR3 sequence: CASSVRGDEQYF. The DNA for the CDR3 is TGTGCCAGCAGCGTACGTGGAGACGAGCAGTACTTC.

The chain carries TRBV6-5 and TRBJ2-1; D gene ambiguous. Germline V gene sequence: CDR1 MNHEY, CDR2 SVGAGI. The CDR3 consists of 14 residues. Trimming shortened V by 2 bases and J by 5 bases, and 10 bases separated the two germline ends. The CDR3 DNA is TGTGCCAGCAGTTACCAAAACCGGGACAATGAGCAGTTCTTC. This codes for CASSYQNRDNEQFF.

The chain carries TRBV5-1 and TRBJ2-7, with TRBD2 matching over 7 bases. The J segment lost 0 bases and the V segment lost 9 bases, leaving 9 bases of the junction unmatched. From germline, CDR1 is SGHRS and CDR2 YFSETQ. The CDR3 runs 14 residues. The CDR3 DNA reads TGCGCCACCGCAGCGGGACCAACCTCCTACGAGCAGTACTTC. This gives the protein CATAAGPTSYEQYF.

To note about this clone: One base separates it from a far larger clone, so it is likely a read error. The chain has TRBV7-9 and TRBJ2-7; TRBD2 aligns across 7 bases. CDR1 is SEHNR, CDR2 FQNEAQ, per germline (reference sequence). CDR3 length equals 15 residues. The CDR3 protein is CASSPERGALYKQYF. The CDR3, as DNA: TGTGCCAGCAGCCCCGAGCGGGGCGCCCTCTACAAGCAGTACTTC.

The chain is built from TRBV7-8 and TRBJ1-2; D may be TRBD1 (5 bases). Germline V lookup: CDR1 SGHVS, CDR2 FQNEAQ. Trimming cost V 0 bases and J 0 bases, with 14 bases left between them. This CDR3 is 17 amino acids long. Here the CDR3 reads CASSLALPDSSNYGYTF. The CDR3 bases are TGTGCCAGCAGCTTAGCGCTCCCCGACAGCTCTAACTATGGCTACACCTTC.

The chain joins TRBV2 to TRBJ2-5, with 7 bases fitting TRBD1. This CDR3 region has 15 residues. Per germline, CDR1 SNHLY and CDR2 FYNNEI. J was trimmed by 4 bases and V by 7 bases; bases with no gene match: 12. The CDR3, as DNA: TGTGCCAGCATAAGCAACTCGGACAGGTCAGAGACCCAGTACTTC. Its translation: CASISNSDRSETQYF.

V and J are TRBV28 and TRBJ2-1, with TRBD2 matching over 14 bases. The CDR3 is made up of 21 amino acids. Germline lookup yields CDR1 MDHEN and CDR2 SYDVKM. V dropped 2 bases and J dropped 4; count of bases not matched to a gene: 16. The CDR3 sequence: CASSLPGGTGLAGASYNEQFF. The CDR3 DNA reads TGTGCCAGCAGTTTACCAGGGGGTACGGGACTAGCGGGAGCTTCGTACAATGAGCAGTTCTTC.

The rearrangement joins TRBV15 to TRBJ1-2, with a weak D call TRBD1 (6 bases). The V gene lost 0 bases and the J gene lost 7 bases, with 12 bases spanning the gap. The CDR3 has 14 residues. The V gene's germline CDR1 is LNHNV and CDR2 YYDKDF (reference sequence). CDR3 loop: CATSRDTGRRGYTF. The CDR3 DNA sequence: TGTGCCACCAGCAGAGATACAGGGCGTCGTGGCTACACCTTC. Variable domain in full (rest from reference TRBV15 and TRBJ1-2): DAMVIQNPRYQVTQFGKPVTLSCSQTLNHNVMYWYQQKSSQAPKLLFHYYDKDFNNEADTPDNFQSRRPNTSFCFLDIRSPGLGDTAMYLCATSRDTGRRGYTFGSGTRLTVV.

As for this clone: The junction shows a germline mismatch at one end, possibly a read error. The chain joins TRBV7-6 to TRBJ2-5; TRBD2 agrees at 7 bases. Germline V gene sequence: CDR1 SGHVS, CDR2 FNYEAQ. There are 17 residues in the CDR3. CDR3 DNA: TGTGCCAGCAGCTACCCGGGGGGAGGGCGGACGGAGGAGACCCGGTACTTC. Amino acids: CASSYPGGGRTEETRYF.

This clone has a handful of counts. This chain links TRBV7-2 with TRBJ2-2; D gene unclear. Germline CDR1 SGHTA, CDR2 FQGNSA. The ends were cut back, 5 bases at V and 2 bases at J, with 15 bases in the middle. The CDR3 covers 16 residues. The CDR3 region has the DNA TGTGCCAGCAGCCCATCCCCATGGGTCAACACCGGGGAGCTGTTTTTT. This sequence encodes CASSPSPWVNTGELFF. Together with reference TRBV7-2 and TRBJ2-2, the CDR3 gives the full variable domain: GAGVSQSPSNKVTEKGKDVELRCDPISGHTALYWYRQSLGQGLEFLIYFQGNSAPDKSGLPSDRFSAERTGGSVSTLTIQRTQQEDSAVYLCASSPSPWVNTGELFFGEGSRLTVL.

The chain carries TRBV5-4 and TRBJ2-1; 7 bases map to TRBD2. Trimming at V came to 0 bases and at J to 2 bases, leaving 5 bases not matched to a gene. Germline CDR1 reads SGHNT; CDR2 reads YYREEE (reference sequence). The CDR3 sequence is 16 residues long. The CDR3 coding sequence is TGTGCCAGCAGCTTGGATCCTAGCGGTACCTACAATGAGCAGTTCTTC. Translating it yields CASSLDPSGTYNEQFF. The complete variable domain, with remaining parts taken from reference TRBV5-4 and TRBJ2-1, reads ETGVTQSPTHLIKTRGQQVTLRCSSQSGHNTVSWYQQALGQGPQFIFQYYREEENGRGNFPPRFSGLQFPNYSSELNVNALELDDSALYLCASSLDPSGTYNEQFFGPGTRLTVL.

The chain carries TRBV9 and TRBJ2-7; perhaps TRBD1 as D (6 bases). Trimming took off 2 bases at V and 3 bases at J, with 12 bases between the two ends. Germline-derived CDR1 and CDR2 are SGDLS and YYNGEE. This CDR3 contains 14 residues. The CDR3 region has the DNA TGTGCCAGCAGCGTTCTTCCGGGACACTACGAGCAGTACTTC. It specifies CASSVLPGHYEQYF.

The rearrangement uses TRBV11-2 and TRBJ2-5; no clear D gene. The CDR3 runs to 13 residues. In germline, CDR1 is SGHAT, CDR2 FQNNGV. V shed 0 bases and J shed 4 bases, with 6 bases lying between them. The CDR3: CASSLDLTETQYF. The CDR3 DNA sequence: TGTGCCAGCAGCTTAGATTTGACAGAGACCCAGTACTTC. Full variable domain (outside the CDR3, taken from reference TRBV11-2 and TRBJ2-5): EAGVAQSPRYKIIEKRQSVAFWCNPISGHATLYWYQQILGQGPKLLIQFQNNGVVDDSQLPKDRFSAERLKGVDSTLKIQPAKLEDSAVYLCASSLDLTETQYFGPGTRLLVL.

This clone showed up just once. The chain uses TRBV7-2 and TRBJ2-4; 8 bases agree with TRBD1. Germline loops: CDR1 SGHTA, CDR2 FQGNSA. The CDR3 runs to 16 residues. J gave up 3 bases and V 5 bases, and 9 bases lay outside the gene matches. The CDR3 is CASSPRTGLVKNIQYF. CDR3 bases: TGTGCCAGCAGCCCAAGGACAGGGTTGGTCAAAAACATTCAGTACTTC.

This chain's CDR3 is CASSLLGQGTDTQYF. CDR3 DNA sequence: TGCGCCAGCAGCTTACTGGGACAGGGGACAGATACGCAGTATTTT. The V gene is TRBV5-1, the J gene TRBJ2-3, with TRBD1 identical over 10 bases. With 2 bases clipped from V and 3 bases from J, the junction kept 3 bases outside the gene matches. This CDR3 is built from 15 residues. Germline CDR1 SGHRS, CDR2 YFSETQ.

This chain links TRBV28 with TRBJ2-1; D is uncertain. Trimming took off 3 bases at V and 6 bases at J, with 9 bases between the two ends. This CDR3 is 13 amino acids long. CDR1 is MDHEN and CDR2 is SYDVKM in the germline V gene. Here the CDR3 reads CASSLVQPNEQFF. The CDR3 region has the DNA TGTGCCAGCAGTTTGGTACAACCCAATGAGCAGTTCTTC.

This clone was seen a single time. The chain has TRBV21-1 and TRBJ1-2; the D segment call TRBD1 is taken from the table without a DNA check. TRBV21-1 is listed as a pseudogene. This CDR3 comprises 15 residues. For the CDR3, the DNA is TGTGCCAGCAGCAAAGTTCACAGGGCCAACTATGGCTACACCTTC. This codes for CASSKVHRANYGYTF.

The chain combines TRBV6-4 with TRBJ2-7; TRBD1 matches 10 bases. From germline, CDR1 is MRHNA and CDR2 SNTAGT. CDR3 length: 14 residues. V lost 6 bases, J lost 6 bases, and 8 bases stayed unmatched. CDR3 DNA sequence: TGTGCCAGCAGCACCGGGACAGGGGATCGCGAGCAGTACTTC. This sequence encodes CASSTGTGDREQYF.

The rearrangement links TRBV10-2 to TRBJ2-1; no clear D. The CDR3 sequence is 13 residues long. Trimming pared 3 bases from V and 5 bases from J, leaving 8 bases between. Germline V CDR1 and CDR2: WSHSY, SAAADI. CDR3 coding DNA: TGCGCCAGCAGTGACGGAAACCACAATGAGCAGTTCTTC. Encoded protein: CASSDGNHNEQFF.

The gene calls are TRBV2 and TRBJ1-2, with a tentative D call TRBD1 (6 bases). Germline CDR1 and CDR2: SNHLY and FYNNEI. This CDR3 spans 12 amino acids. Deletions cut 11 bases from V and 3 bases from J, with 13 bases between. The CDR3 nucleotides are TGTGCCGGAAAGGACAGTCACTATGGCTACACCTTC. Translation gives CAGKDSHYGYTF. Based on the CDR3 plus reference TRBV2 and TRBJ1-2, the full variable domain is EPEVTQTPSHQVTQMGQEVILRCVPISNHLYFYWYRQILGQKVEFLVSFYNNEISEKSEIFDDQFSVERPDGSNFTLKIRSTKLEDSAMYFCAGKDSHYGYTFGSGTRLTVV.

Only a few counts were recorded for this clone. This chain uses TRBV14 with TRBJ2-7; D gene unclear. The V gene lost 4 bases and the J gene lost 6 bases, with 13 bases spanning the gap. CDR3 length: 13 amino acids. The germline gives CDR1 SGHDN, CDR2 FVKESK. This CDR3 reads CASSLNHLLEQYF. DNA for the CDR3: TGTGCCAGCAGCCTGAACCACCTCCTCGAGCAGTACTTC.

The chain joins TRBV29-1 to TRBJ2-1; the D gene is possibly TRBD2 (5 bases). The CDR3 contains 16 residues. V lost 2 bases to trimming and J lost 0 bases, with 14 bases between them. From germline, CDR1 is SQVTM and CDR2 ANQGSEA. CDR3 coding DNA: TGCAGCGTTGAATCGGGGAGAGCGAGCTCCTACAATGAGCAGTTCTTC. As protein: CSVESGRASSYNEQFF.

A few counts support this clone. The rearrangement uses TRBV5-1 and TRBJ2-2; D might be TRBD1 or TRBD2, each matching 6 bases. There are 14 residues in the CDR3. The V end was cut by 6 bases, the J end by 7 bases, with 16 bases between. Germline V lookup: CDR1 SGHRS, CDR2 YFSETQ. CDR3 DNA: TGCGCCAGCAAAGAGGGGGGAGTGAACGGGGAGCTGTTTTTT. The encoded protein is CASKEGGVNGELFF.

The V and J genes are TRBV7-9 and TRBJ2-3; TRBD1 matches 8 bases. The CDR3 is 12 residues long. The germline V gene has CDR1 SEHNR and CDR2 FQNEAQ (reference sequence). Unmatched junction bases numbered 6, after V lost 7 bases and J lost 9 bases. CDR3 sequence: CASTIGQGTQYF. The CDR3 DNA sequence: TGTGCCAGCACCATTGGACAGGGAACGCAGTATTTT.

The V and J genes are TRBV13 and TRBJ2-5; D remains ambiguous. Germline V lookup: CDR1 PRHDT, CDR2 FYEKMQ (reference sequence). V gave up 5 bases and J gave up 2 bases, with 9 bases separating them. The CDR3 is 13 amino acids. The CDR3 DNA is TGTGCCAGCAGCGTTCGGAGACAAGAGACCCAGTACTTC. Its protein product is CASSVRRQETQYF.

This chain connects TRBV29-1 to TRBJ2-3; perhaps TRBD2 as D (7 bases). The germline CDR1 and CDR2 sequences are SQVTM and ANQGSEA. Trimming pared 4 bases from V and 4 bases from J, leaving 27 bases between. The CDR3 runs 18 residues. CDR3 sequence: CSVVGAGVFGLVSDTQYF. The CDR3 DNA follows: TGCAGCGTTGTGGGGGCCGGTGTTTTTGGACTAGTCTCAGATACGCAGTATTTT.